This entry describes one T cell receptor (beta chain). This sample was taken from a study of T cell changes during pregnancy in multiple sclerosis. The CDR3 is 14 residues long. Germline V lookup: CDR1 WSHSY, CDR2 SAAADI. The V and J ends lost 6 bases and 11 bases respectively, with 22 bases between them. The assay was immunoSEQ multiplex PCR, and TCRdb's table has in-frame clones only and misses some. This table holds 20,000 to 25,000 clones, roughly 90% found once. V usage is TRBV10-2 and J usage is TRBJ2-5; D is perhaps TRBD1 (6 bases). The origin of this receptor is a female donor in good health, enrolled as a control in a pregnancy study. Material: CD8+ T cells from peripheral blood mononuclear cells, obtained in the second trimester of pregnancy. CDR3: CASSGQGTLWEQYF. DNA of the CDR3: TGCGCCAGCAGCGGTCAGGGGACCCTTTGGGAGCAGTACTTC.